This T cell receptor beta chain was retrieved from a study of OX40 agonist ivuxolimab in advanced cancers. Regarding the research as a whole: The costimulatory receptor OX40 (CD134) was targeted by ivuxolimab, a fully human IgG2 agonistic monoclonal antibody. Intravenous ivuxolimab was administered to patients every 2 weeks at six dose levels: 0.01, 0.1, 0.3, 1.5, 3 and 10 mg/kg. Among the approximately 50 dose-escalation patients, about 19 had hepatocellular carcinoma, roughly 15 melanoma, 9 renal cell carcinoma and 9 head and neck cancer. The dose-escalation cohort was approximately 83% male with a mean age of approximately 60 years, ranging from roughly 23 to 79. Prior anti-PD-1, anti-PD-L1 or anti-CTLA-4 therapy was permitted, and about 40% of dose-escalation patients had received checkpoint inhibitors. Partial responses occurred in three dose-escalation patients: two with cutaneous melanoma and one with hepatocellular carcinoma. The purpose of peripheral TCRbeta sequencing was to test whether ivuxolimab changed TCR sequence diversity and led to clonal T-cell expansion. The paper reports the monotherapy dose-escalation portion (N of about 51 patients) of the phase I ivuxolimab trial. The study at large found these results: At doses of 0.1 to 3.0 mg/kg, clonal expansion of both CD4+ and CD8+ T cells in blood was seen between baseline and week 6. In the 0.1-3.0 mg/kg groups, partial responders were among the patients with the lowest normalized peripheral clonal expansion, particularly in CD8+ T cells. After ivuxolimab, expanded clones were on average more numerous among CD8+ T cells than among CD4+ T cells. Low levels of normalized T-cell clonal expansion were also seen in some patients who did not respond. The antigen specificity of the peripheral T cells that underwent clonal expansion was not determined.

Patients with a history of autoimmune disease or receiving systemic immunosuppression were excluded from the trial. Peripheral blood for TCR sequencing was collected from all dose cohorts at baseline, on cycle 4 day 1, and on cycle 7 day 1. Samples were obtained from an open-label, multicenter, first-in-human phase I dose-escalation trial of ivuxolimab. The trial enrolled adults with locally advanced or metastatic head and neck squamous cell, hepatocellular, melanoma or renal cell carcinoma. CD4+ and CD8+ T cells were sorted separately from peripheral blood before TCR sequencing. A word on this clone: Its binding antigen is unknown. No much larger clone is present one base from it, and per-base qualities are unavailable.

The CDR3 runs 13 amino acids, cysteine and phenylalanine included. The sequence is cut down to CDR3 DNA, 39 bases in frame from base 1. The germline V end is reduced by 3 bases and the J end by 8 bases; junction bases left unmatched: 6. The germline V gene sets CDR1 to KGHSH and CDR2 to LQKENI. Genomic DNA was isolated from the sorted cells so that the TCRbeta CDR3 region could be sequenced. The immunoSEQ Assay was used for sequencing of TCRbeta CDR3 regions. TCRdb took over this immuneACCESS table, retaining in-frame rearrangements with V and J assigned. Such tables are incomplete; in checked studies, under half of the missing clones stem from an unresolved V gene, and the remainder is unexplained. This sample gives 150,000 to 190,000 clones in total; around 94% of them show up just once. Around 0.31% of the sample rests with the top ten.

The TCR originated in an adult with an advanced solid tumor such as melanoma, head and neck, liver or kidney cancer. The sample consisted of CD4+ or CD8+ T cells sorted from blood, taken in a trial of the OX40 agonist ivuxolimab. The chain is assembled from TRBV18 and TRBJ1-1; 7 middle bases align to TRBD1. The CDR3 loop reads CASSPRDSAEAFF. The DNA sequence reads TGTGCCAGCTCACCCAGGGACAGTGCCGAAGCTTTCTTT.